These 19 T cell receptor beta chains were sequenced from one sample in a study of blood T cell repertoires in COVID-19. The method was immunoSEQ multiplex PCR; TCRdb's version includes in-frame clones alone and lacks a portion of them. The table records around 130,000 clones, 75% to 90% of them present only once. Input material: peripheral blood. These receptors came from a human donor in a cohort sampled during active COVID-19.

The V call is TRBV13, the J call TRBJ2-1; 11 bases map to TRBD2. The trim removed 5 bases at V and 7 bases at J, leaving 4 bases unmatched. The CDR3 consists of 14 residues. Per the germline V gene, CDR1 is PRHDT and CDR2 is FYEKMQ (reference sequence). This chain's CDR3 is CASSPTSGGNEQFF. The DNA for the CDR3 is TGTGCCAGCAGCCCAACTAGCGGGGGTAATGAGCAGTTCTTC.

The chain combines TRBV5-1 with TRBJ2-5, with 9 bases that match TRBD2. Germline V gene data show CDR1 as SGHRS and CDR2 as YFSETQ. The length of the CDR3 is 14 residues. J gave up 4 bases and V 3 bases, and 4 bases lay outside the gene matches. The CDR3 reads CASSSVRGGETQYF. CDR3 DNA sequence: TGCGCCAGCAGCTCGGTGCGGGGGGGAGAGACCCAGTACTTC.

The J gene is TRBJ1-2, the V gene TRBV27; D is unresolved. The germline V and J ends were trimmed by 6 bases and 0 bases, with 17 bases remaining between them. Germline CDR1 is MNHEY and CDR2 is SMNVEV (reference sequence). The CDR3 contains 16 residues. The CDR3 spells CASRGREVGANYGYTF. DNA of the CDR3: TGTGCCAGCAGGGGGAGGGAGGTGGGCGCTAACTATGGCTACACCTTC.

The chain uses TRBV5-1 and TRBJ2-1, with 10 positions matching TRBD2. The CDR3 has 15 residues. The germline V gene encodes CDR1 SGHRS and CDR2 YFSETQ. Losses at the gene ends were 4 bases for V and 7 bases for J; bases not matched to a gene: 8. DNA for the CDR3: TGCGCCAGCAGCCCCCGAGTAGCGGGGGGTAATGAGCAGTTCTTC. Protein: CASSPRVAGGNEQFF.

The gene calls are TRBV18 and TRBJ2-2; 7 bases map to TRBD2. Germline values: CDR1 KGHSH, CDR2 LQKENI. Trimming cost V 6 bases and J 4 bases; bases outside gene matches: 11. The CDR3 is made up of 16 amino acids. CDR3 coding DNA: TGTGCCAGCTCGGCGAGCGGGGCGGCTGGCACCGGGGAGCTGTTTTTT. Translation: CASSASGAAGTGELFF.

This clone was seen more than once but under ten times. The CDR3 sequence is CASSLMQAANSPLHF. CDR3 DNA sequence: TGCGCCAGCAGCTTGATGCAGGCTGCTAATTCACCCCTCCACTTT. The V gene is TRBV5-1, the J gene TRBJ1-6; no definite D call. V was trimmed by 1 base and J by 6 bases, leaving 11 bases between them. The CDR3 totals 15 residues. Germline CDR1 and CDR2: SGHRS and YFSETQ.

V is TRBV7-3 and J is TRBJ2-3; TRBD1 matches 8 bases. Unmatched junction bases numbered 3, after V lost 2 bases and J lost 5 bases. Germline CDR1 SGHTA, CDR2 FQGTGA. The CDR3 consists of 14 residues. This CDR3 reads CASSLGQGLDTQYF. For the CDR3, the DNA is TGTGCCAGCAGCTTAGGACAGGGCCTAGATACGCAGTATTTT.

The V call is TRBV5-4, the J call TRBJ1-4; no firm D call. The V gene's germline CDR1 is SGHNT and CDR2 YYREEE (reference sequence). V lost 4 bases and J lost 4, with 14 bases in between. The CDR3 covers 15 residues. In DNA, the CDR3 is TGTGCCAGCAGCCCCCTTGGGCAGAGTAATGAAAAACTGTTTTTT. This translates into CASSPLGQSNEKLFF. The full variable domain, rest sourced from reference TRBV5-4 and TRBJ1-4, is ETGVTQSPTHLIKTRGQQVTLRCSSQSGHNTVSWYQQALGQGPQFIFQYYREEENGRGNFPPRFSGLQFPNYSSELNVNALELDDSALYLCASSPLGQSNEKLFFGSGTQLSVL.

J is TRBJ1-6 and V is TRBV4-3; D call uncertain. The CDR3 loop spans 14 amino acids. Germline V CDR1 and CDR2: LGHNA, YSLEER. V gave up 2 bases and J gave up 8 bases, with 10 bases separating them. The DNA of the CDR3 is TGCGCCAGCAGCCAACTAGCTGCGGATTCACCCCTCCACTTT. This encodes CASSQLAADSPLHF.

J is TRBJ2-6 and V is TRBV7-8; 9 bases are shared with TRBD1. Trimming cost V 4 bases and J 2 bases; bases outside gene matches: 9. Germline lookup yields CDR1 SGHVS and CDR2 FQNEAQ. This CDR3 has 18 amino acids. CDR3 sequence (DNA): TGTGCCAGCAGCTCTCCGGGACAGGGTAGGCCTGGGGCCAACGTCCTGACTTTC. Protein: CASSSPGQGRPGANVLTF. Using reference TRBV7-8 and TRBJ2-6 for the parts outside the CDR3, the full variable domain is GAGVSQSPRYKVAKRGQDVALRCDPISGHVSLFWYQQALGQGPEFLTYFQNEAQLDKSGLPSDRFFAERPEGSVSTLKIQRTQQEDSAVYLCASSSPGQGRPGANVLTFGAGSRLTVL.

The chain recombines TRBV25-1 with TRBJ1-2, with D possibly matching TRBD1 (6 bases). The CDR3 length is 14 residues. The germline gives CDR1 MGHDK, CDR2 SYGVNS. Trimming took 6 bases from V and 2 from J, leaving 13 bases between them. The CDR3 DNA is TGTGCCAGCAGCCCGGGACATGGGAACTATGGCTACACCTTC. Encoded protein: CASSPGHGNYGYTF.

The chain combines TRBV6-2 or TRBV6-3 with TRBJ2-5; 10 bases match TRBD2. CDR1 and CDR2 (germline): MNHEY, SVGEGT. This CDR3 is 16 amino acids long. V lost 6 bases and J lost 2; bases outside the gene matches: 9. The CDR3 is CASSATLAGGQETQYF. The DNA of the CDR3 is TGTGCCAGCAGCGCCACGTTAGCGGGAGGTCAAGAGACCCAGTACTTC.

The chain combines TRBV6-1 with TRBJ1-1; D uncertain. V gave up 3 bases and J gave up 10 bases, with 6 bases separating them. The length of the CDR3 is 10 residues. From germline, CDR1 is MNHNS and CDR2 SASEGT. The CDR3 region has the DNA TGTGCCAGCAGTGAGGTGAGAGCTTTCTTT. Amino acids: CASSEVRAFF.

This clone was recorded only once. V and J are TRBV5-6 and TRBJ1-1, with a weak D call TRBD1 (5 bases). V dropped 6 bases and J dropped 1 base, with 16 bases sitting between them. CDR1 is SGHDT and CDR2 is YYEEEE in the germline V gene. The CDR3 is made up of 15 amino acids. Here the CDR3 reads CASIVHGAPNTEAFF. As DNA, the CDR3 is TGTGCCAGCATCGTTCATGGGGCACCGAACACTGAAGCTTTCTTT.

The gene calls are TRBV11-3 and TRBJ2-5; D is ambiguous. Germline V gene data show CDR1 as SGHNT and CDR2 as YENEEA. Trimming stripped 1 base from V and 5 bases from J, with 11 bases between. The CDR3 has 14 amino acids. CDR3 coding DNA: TGTGCCAGCAGCTTAGGGCCTGGCTCCGAGACCCAGTACTTC. Its protein is CASSLGPGSETQYF.

This chain joins TRBV2 and TRBJ1-2, with D possibly TRBD1 on 5 matching bases. The CDR3 has 13 amino acids. Trimming shortened V by 1 base and J by 7 bases, and 10 bases separated the two germline ends. Germline V lookup: CDR1 SNHLY, CDR2 FYNNEI. CDR3 nucleotides: TGTGCCAGCAGTGAAGATGGGGGGTTTGGCTACACCTTC. Protein product: CASSEDGGFGYTF.

The chain couples TRBV19 to TRBJ2-1; 8 nucleotides agree with TRBD2. From germline, CDR1 is LNHDA and CDR2 SQIVND (reference sequence). CDR3 length: 15 residues. With V trimmed by 1 base and J by 10 bases, 9 bases remained unmatched. CDR3 protein: CASSIALGLVAEQFF. In DNA, the CDR3 is TGTGCCAGTAGTATAGCCCTGGGACTAGTAGCGGAGCAGTTCTTC.

V gene TRBV4-1 combines with J gene TRBJ1-1, with 9 nucleotides matching TRBD1. V gave up 0 bases and J gave up 6 bases; unmatched junction bases: 8. This CDR3 spans 16 amino acids. CDR1 is MGHRA, CDR2 YSYEKL, per germline. Written as DNA, the CDR3 is TGCGCCAGCAGCCAAGAGAGAGGACAGGGGCGACCTGAAGCTTTCTTT. It yields the protein CASSQERGQGRPEAFF.

V and J are TRBV3-1 (or the pseudogene TRBV3-2) and TRBJ2-1; D is uncertain. V was clipped by 7 bases and J by 2 bases, with 15 bases between them. This CDR3 is 15 amino acids long. Per germline, CDR1 LGHDT and CDR2 YNNKEL (reference sequence). The DNA of the CDR3 is TGTGCCAGCATGCTCAGCGACCTACCCTACAATGAGCAGTTCTTC. Its translation is CASMLSDLPYNEQFF.